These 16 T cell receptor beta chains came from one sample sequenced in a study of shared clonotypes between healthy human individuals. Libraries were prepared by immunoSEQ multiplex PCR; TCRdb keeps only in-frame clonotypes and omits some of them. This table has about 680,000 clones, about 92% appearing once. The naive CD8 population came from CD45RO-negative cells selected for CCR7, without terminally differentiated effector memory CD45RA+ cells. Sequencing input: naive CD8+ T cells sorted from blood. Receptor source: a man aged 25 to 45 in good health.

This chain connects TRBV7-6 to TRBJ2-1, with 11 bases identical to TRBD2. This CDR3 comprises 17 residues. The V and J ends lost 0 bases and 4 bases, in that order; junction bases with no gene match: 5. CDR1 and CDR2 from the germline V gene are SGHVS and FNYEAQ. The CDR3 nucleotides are TGTGCCAGCAGCTTAGCTCCCCCTAGCGGGAGGTACAATGAGCAGTTCTTC. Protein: CASSLAPPSGRYNEQFF.

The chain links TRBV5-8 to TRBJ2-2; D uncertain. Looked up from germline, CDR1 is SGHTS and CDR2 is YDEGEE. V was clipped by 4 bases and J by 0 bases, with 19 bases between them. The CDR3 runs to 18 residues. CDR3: CASSPGPRFTANTGELFF. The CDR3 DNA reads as TGTGCCAGCAGCCCCGGGCCCAGATTTACCGCGAACACCGGGGAGCTGTTTTTT. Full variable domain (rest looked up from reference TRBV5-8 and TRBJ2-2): EAGVTQSPTHLIKTRGQQATLRCSPISGHTSVYWYQQALGLGLQFLLWYDEGEERNRGNFPPRFSGRQFPNYSSELNVNALELEDSALYLCASSPGPRFTANTGELFFGEGSRLTVL.

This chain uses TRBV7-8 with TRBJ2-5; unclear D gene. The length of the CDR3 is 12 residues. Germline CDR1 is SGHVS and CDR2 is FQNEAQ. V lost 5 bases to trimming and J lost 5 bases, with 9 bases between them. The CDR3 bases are TGTGCCAGCAGCCCCCTCGCTGAGACCCAGTACTTC. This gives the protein CASSPLAETQYF. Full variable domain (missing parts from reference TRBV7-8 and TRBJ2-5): GAGVSQSPRYKVAKRGQDVALRCDPISGHVSLFWYQQALGQGPEFLTYFQNEAQLDKSGLPSDRFFAERPEGSVSTLKIQRTQQEDSAVYLCASSPLAETQYFGPGTRLLVL.

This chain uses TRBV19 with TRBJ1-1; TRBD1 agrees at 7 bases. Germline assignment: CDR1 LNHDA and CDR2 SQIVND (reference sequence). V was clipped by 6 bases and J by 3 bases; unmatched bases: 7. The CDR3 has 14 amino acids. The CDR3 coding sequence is TGTGCCAGTAGCACGACAGGGCTCCACACTGAAGCTTTCTTT. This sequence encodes CASSTTGLHTEAFF.

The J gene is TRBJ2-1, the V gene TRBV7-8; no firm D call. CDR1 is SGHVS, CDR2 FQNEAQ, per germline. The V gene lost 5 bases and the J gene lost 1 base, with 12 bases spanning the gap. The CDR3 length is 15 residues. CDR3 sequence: CASSLRLVSYNEQFF. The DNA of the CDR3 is TGTGCCAGCAGCCTGAGACTTGTTTCCTACAATGAGCAGTTCTTC.

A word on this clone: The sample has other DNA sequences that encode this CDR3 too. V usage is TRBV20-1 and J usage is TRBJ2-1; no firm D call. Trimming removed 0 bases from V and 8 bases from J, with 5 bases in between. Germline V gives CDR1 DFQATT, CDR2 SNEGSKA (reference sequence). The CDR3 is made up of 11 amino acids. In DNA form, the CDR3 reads TGCAGTGCTAGAGAGGGTTATGAGCAGTTCTTC. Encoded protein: CSAREGYEQFF.

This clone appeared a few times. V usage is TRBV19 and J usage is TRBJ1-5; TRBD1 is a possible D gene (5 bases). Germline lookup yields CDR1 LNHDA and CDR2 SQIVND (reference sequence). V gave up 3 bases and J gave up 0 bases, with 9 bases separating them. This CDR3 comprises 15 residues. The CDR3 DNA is TGTGCCAGTAGTATTGGGACGTATAGCAATCAGCCCCAGCATTTT. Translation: CASSIGTYSNQPQHF.

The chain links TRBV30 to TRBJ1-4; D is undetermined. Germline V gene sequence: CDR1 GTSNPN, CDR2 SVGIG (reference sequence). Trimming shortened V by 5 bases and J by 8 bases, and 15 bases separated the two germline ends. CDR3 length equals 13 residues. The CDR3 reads CAWEEGPGEKLFF. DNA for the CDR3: TGTGCCTGGGAGGAGGGCCCTGGGGAAAAACTGTTTTTT. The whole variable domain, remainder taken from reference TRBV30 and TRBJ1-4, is SQTIHQWPATLVQPVGSPLSLECTVEGTSNPNLYWYRQAAGRGLQLLFYSVGIGQISSEVPQNLSASRPQDRQFILSSKKLLLSDSGFYLCAWEEGPGEKLFFGSGTQLSVL.

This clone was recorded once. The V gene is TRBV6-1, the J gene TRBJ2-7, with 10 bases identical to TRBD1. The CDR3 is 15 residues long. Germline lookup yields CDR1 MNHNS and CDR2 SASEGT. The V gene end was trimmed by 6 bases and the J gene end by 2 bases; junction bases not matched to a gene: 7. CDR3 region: CASRTGQGFPYEQYF. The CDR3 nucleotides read TGTGCCAGCAGAACGGGACAGGGGTTTCCCTACGAGCAGTACTTC.

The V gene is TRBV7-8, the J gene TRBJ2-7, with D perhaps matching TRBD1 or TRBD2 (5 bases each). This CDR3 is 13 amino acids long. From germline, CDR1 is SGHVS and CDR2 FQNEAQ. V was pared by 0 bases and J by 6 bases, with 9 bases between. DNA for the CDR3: TGTGCCAGCAGCTTAGCCCTGAGGGGCGAGCAGTACTTC. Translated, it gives CASSLALRGEQYF.

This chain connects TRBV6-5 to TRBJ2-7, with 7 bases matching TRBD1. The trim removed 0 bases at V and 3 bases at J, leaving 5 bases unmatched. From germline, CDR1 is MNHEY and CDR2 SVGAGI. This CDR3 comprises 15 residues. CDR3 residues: CASSYSRDRIYEQYF. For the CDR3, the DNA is TGTGCCAGCAGTTACTCAAGGGACAGAATCTACGAGCAGTACTTC.

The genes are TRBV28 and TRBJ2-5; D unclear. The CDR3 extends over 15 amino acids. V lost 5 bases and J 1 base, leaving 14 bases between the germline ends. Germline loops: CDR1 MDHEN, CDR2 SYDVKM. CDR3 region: CASSTIYTSQETQYF. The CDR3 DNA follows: TGTGCCAGCAGTACCATATATACAAGCCAAGAGACCCAGTACTTC.

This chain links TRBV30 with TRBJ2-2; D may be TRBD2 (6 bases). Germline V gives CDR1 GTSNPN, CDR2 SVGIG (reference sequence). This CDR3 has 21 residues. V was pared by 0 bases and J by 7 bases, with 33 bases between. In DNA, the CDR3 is TGTGCCTGGAGTGTCAACCTCGGGCCGACTTGGGACTTCGGCGGGAACGGGGAGCTGTTTTTT. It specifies CAWSVNLGPTWDFGGNGELFF. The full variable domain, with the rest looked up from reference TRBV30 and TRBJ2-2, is SQTIHQWPATLVQPVGSPLSLECTVEGTSNPNLYWYRQAAGRGLQLLFYSVGIGQISSEVPQNLSASRPQDRQFILSSKKLLLSDSGFYLCAWSVNLGPTWDFGGNGELFFGEGSRLTVL.

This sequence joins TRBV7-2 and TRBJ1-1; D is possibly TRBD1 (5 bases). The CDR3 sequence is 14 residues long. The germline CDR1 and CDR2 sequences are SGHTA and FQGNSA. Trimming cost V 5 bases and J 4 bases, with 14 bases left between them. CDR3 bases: TGTGCCAGCAGCCAGCCAGGGCTCGGCACTGAAGCTTTCTTT. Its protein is CASSQPGLGTEAFF.

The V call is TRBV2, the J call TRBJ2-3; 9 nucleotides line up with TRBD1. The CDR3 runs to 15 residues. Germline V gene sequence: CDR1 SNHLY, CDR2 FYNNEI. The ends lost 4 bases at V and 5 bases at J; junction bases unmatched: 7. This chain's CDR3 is CASSAYRGQGDTQYF. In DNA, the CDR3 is TGTGCCAGCAGTGCCTACAGGGGGCAGGGAGATACGCAGTATTTT.

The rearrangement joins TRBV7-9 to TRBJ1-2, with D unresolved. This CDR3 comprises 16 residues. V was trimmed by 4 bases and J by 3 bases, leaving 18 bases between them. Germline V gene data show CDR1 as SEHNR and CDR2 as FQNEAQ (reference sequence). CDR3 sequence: CASSSTRLVGDYGYTF. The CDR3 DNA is TGTGCCAGCAGCTCCACCCGGTTAGTCGGGGACTATGGCTACACCTTC.